This entry describes one T cell receptor beta chain. What it binds is not known. The source of the sample is a study of T cell repertoires in cytomegalovirus infection. CDR3 length equals 14 residues. V lost 4 bases and J lost 3, with 13 bases in between. Germline V gene data show CDR1 as SNHLY and CDR2 as FYNNEI. TCRdb reprocessed the reads via MiXCR and lists one record per CDR3 protein. The table includes about 900,000 distinct CDR3 sequences, roughly a third detected once. The chain combines TRBV2 with TRBJ2-7, with D perhaps matching TRBD1 or TRBD2 (5 bases each). The source of this sequence is a human donor in good health (CMV status not recorded). Some clones in this sample may be carry-over from other donors' samples. The material was cultured CD8+ T cells from PBMCs, obtained from culture after CMV antigen stimulation. The CDR3 DNA follows: TGTGCCAGCAGTGGAACGGGGCCAGACTACGAGCAGTACTTC. As protein: CASSGTGPDYEQYF. Full variable domain (missing parts from reference TRBV2 and TRBJ2-7): EPEVTQTPSHQVTQMGQEVILRCVPISNHLYFYWYRQILGQKVEFLVSFYNNEISEKSEIFDDQFSVERPDGSNFTLKIRSTKLEDSAMYFCASSGTGPDYEQYFGPGTRLTVT.